This T cell receptor (beta chain) was sequenced during a study of cytotoxic CD8 clonotypes in ibrutinib-treated CLL. About the study: Investigators collected response samples after a median around twelve months of treatment, range 6 to 36. General observations from the study: Clonality was higher at ibrutinib response and returned toward baseline at progression. Sustained-remission patients were sampled at one set of times and progressing patients at different ones.

Generated by immunoSEQ multiplex PCR, the TCRdb table keeps only in-frame clones and is missing some. The sample holds approximately 150,000 clones, about 88% seen once. CDR3 length: 14 amino acids. Between the trimmed V and J ends, which lost 5 bases and 0 bases, there was a span of 10 bases. Worth noting for this clone: Its antigen is currently unknown.

The sequences come from PBMCs, collected at disease progression, from a patient treated with ibrutinib. The V call is TRBV7-1, the J call TRBJ2-5; D possibly corresponds to TRBD1 (6 bases). TRBV7-1 is noted as an ORF with a role that remains uncertain. The TCR was taken from a human donor with chronic lymphocytic leukemia. CDR3 protein: CASSPDRYQETQYF. CDR3 bases: TGTGCCAGCAGCCCCGACAGGTACCAAGAGACCCAGTACTTC.